This section outlines one TCR beta chain sequence together with its context. The data are from a study of cytomegalovirus exposure and HLA in healthy donors. Study at large: For the roughly 400 genotyped donors, roughly 80% fell within the Caucasian-associated ancestry cluster.

This CDR3 has 14 residues. From germline, CDR1 is MRHNA and CDR2 SNTAGT. The V end was cut by 4 bases, the J end by 5 bases, with 14 bases between. Primers included in the PCR were 60 Vbeta and 13 Jbeta primers. Measured with immunoSEQ multiplex PCR; TCRdb has only the in-frame clones, and not every one. This repertoire comprises approximately 150,000 clones; its ten largest clones make up around 1.5%. The TCR sequence derives from a woman aged 50 to 60 in good health and CMV-seronegative. Input material: PBMCs. V and J are TRBV6-4 and TRBJ1-1, with D unresolved. CDR3 region: CASSAQATSTEAFF. As DNA, the CDR3 is TGTGCCAGCAGTGCCCAGGCGACGTCAACTGAAGCTTTCTTT.